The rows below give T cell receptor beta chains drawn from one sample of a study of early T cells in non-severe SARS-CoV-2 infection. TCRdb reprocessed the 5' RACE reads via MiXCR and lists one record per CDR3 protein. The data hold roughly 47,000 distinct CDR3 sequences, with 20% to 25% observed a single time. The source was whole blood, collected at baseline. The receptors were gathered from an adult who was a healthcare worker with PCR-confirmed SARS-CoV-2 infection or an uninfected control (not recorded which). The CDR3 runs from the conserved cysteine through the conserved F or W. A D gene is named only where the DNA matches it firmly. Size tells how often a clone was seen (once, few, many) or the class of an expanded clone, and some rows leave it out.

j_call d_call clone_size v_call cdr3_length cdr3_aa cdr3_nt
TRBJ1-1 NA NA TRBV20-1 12 CSATRIRTEAFF TGCAGTGCCACCCGGATCAGGACTGAAGCTTTCTTT
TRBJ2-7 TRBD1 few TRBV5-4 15 CASSLLRQGAGEQYF TGTGCCAGCAGCTTGTTACGACAGGGGGCGGGTGAGCAGTACTTC
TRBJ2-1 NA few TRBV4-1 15 CASSQDGAGFNEQFF TGCGCCAGCAGCCAAGATGGCGCGGGTTTCAATGAGCAGTTCTTC
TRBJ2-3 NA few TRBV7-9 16 CASSPRQGYGTDTQYF TGTGCCAGCAGCCCAAGACAAGGGTATGGCACAGATACGCAGTATTTT
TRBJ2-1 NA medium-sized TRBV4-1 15 CASSQDRGGYNEQFF TGCGCCAGCAGCCAAGATAGAGGTGGGTACAATGAGCAGTTCTTC
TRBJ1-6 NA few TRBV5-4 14 CASSLDPVGSPLHF TGTGCCAGCAGCTTGGACCCAGTGGGTTCACCCCTCCACTTT
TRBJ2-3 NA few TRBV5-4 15 CASSLGRGSTDTQYF TGTGCCAGCAGCTTGGGAAGGGGGAGCACAGATACGCAGTATTTT
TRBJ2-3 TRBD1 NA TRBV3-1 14 CASSQGTGKDTQYF TGTGCCAGCAGCCAGGGGACAGGGAAAGATACGCAGTATTTT
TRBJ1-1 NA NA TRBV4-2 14 CASSPRQASPEAFF TGTGCCAGCAGCCCGAGACAGGCGAGCCCTGAAGCTTTCTTT
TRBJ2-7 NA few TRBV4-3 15 CASSQERGWDYEQYF TGCGCCAGCAGCCAAGAACGGGGTTGGGACTACGAGCAGTACTTC
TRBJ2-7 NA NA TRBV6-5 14 CASSYSIGSYEQYF TGTGCCAGCAGTTACTCGATCGGTTCCTACGAGCAGTACTTC
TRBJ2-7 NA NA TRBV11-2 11 CASSISYEQYF TGTGCCAGCAGCATCTCCTACGAGCAGTACTTC
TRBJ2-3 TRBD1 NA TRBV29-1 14 CSATGEGSTDTQYF TGCAGCGCCACAGGGGAAGGTTCCACAGATACGCAGTATTTT
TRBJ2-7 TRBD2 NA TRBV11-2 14 CASSLAAGTYEQYF TGTGCCAGCAGCTTAGCAGCGGGGACGTACGAGCAGTACTTC
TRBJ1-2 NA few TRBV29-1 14 CSVEGVGANYGYTF TGCAGCGTTGAAGGGGTGGGGGCTAACTATGGCTACACCTTC
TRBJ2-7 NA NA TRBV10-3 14 CAISDRQGLNEQYF TGTGCCATCAGTGACCGCCAGGGTCTGAACGAGCAGTACTTC
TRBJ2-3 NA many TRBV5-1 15 CASSPRQTRTDTQYF TGCGCCAGCAGCCCCCGACAGACCCGCACAGATACGCAGTATTTT
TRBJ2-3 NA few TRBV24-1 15 CATSGAGGQADTQYF TGTGCCACCAGTGGGGCCGGGGGGCAGGCAGATACGCAGTATTTT
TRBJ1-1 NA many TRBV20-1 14 CSAMRGLRNTEAFF TGCAGTGCTATGCGCGGCTTAAGGAACACTGAAGCTTTCTTT
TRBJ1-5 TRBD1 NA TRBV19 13 CASSDRVVQPQHF TGTGCCAGTAGTGACAGGGTTGTTCAGCCCCAGCATTTT
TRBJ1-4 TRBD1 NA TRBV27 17 CASSLKGQGATNEKLFF TGTGCCAGCAGTTTAAAGGGACAGGGGGCAACTAATGAAAAACTGTTTTTT
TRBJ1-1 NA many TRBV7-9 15 CASSPRGGRATEAFF TGTGCCAGCAGCCCGCGAGGGGGGCGGGCCACTGAAGCTTTCTTT
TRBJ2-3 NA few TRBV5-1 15 CASSLGGRSTDTQYF TGCGCCAGCAGCTTGGGCGGGCGAAGCACAGATACGCAGTATTTT
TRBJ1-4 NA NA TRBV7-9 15 CASSGGLATNEKLFF TGTGCCAGCAGCGGGGGTTTGGCAACTAATGAAAAACTGTTTTTT
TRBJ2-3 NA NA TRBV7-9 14 CASSYRQDTDTQYF TGTGCCAGCAGCTACAGACAGGACACAGATACGCAGTATTTT
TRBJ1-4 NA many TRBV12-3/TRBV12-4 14 CATRRGETNEKLFF TGTGCCACCAGAAGGGGGGAGACTAATGAAAAACTGTTTTTT
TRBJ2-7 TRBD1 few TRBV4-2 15 CASSQGDRGTYEQYF TGTGCCAGCAGCCAAGGGGACAGAGGTACCTACGAGCAGTACTTC
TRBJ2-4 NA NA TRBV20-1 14 CSARPWGAKNIQYF TGCAGTGCTAGACCGTGGGGGGCCAAAAACATTCAGTACTTC
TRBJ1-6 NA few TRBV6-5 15 CASSYGGAYNSPLHF TGTGCCAGCAGTTACGGGGGGGCCTATAATTCACCCCTCCACTTT
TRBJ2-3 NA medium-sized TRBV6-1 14 CASLKGPLTDTQYF TGTGCCAGCCTGAAGGGCCCTCTCACAGATACGCAGTATTTT
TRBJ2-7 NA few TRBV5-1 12 CASSFSNSEQYF TGCGCCAGCAGCTTCAGCAACTCCGAGCAGTACTTC
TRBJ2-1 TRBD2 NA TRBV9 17 CASSTGTSGYSYNEQFF TGTGCCAGCAGTACCGGGACTAGTGGGTACTCCTACAATGAGCAGTTCTTC
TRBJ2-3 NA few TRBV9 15 CASSVVDSGTDTQYF TGTGCCAGCAGCGTAGTCGATAGCGGCACAGATACGCAGTATTTT
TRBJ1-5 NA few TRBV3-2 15 CASSQGRGGGQPQHF TGTGCCAGCAGCCAAGGAAGAGGGGGGGGACAGCCCCAGCATTTT
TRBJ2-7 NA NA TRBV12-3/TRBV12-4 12 CASSFEVYEQYF TGTGCCAGCAGTTTTGAAGTATACGAGCAGTACTTC
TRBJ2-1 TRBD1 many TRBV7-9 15 CASSLARTGGNEQFF TGTGCCAGCAGCTTAGCCCGGACAGGGGGCAATGAGCAGTTCTTC
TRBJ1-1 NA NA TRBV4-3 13 CASSHRGGYEAFF TGCGCCAGCAGCCACAGGGGAGGGTATGAAGCTTTCTTT
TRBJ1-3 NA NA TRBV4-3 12 CASSQDGGTIYF TGCGCCAGCAGCCAGGACGGTGGGACCATATATTTT
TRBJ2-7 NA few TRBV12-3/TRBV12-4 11 CASSLKYEQYF TGTGCCAGCAGTTTGAAATACGAGCAGTACTTC
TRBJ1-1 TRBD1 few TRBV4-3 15 CASSQDLDRGLEAFF TGCGCCAGCAGCCAAGATCTGGACAGGGGGCTGGAGGCTTTCTTT
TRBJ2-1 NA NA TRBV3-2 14 CASSPRRGGDEQFF TGTGCCAGCAGCCCAAGGCGGGGGGGCGATGAGCAGTTCTTC
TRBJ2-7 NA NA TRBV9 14 CASSVGAGTYEQYF TGTGCCAGCAGCGTAGGGGCAGGTACCTACGAGCAGTACTTC
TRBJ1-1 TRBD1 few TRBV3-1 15 CASSQYGTDDTEAFF TGTGCCAGCAGCCAGTACGGGACAGATGACACTGAAGCTTTCTTT
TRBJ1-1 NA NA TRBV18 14 CASSPSGSNTEAFF TGTGCCAGCTCACCATCAGGGTCGAACACTGAAGCTTTCTTT
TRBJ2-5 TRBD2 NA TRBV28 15 CASSLPSGGQETQYF TGTGCCAGCAGTTTACCTAGCGGGGGCCAAGAGACCCAGTACTTC
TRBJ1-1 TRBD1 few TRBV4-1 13 CASSQYRGNGAFF TGCGCCAGCAGCCAATACAGGGGTAATGGAGCTTTCTTT
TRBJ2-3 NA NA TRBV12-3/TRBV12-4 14 CASNPFASTDTQYF TGTGCCAGCAACCCATTCGCGAGCACAGATACGCAGTATTTT
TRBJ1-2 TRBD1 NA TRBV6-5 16 CASRGQTQRNTYGYTF TGTGCCAGCAGGGGACAGACACAGCGAAATACCTATGGCTACACCTTC
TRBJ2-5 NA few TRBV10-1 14 CASRDHGGQETQYF TGCGCCAGCAGGGACCATGGGGGGCAAGAGACCCAGTACTTC
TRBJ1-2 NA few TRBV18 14 CASSPQLADYGYTF TGTGCCAGCTCACCACAACTGGCAGACTATGGCTACACCTTC
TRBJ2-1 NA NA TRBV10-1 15 CASSESPSTYNEQFF TGCGCCAGCAGTGAGTCACCGAGTACCTACAATGAGCAGTTCTTC
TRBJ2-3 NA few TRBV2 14 CASSEQVSTDTQYF TGTGCCAGCAGTGAACAGGTCAGCACAGATACGCAGTATTTT
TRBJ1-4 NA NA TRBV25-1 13 CASSEQINEKLFF TGTGCCAGCAGTGAACAGATTAATGAAAAACTGTTTTTT